Below, 20 T cell receptor beta chains from the same sample are listed, as sequenced in a study of glioma-infiltrating T cells after dendritic cell vaccination. Sequenced by immunoSEQ multiplex PCR; TCRdb stores in-frame clones only, minus some. Of fewer than 4,000 clones listed, 75% to 80% are singletons. Sequencing was performed on tumor tissue, taken before dendritic cell vaccination. The receptors were gathered from a human donor with glioblastoma.

The chain combines TRBV6-1 with TRBJ2-1, with D tentatively TRBD2 (7 bases). Per the germline V gene, CDR1 is MNHNS and CDR2 is SASEGT. The V gene lost 8 bases and the J gene lost 7 bases, with 21 bases spanning the gap. The CDR3 is 15 amino acids. CDR3 amino acids: CASRSGGGGSNEQFF. The CDR3 DNA reads as TGTGCCAGCCGTTCGGGCGGGGGCGGCTCTAATGAGCAGTTCTTC.

This chain uses TRBV10-2 with TRBJ2-5; 10 nucleotides agree with TRBD2. This CDR3 is built from 18 residues. With 2 bases clipped from V and 5 bases from J, the junction kept 14 bases outside the gene matches. Germline V lookup: CDR1 WSHSY, CDR2 SAAADI. As DNA, the CDR3 is TGCGCCAGCAGTGAGCCAATTGGGAGCGGGGGGGCCGGGGAGACCCAGTACTTC. It encodes CASSEPIGSGGAGETQYF.

The gene calls are TRBV5-5 and TRBJ2-1; D is uncertain. The CDR3 is 14 residues long. Germline V CDR1 and CDR2: SGHKS, YYEKEE (reference sequence). The CDR3 is CASRRESSYNEQFF. The CDR3 DNA is TGTGCGAGCCGAAGAGAGAGCTCCTACAATGAGCAGTTCTTC.

V usage is TRBV9 and J usage is TRBJ2-3, with 9 bases fitting TRBD2. V lost 0 bases to trimming and J lost 1 base; unmatched junction nucleotides: 3. CDR1 is SGDLS, CDR2 YYNGEE, per germline. CDR3 length: 16 residues. Written as DNA, the CDR3 is TGTGCCAGCAGCGTAGCCAGGACTAGCGGCACAGATACGCAGTATTTT. It yields the protein CASSVARTSGTDTQYF.

The V and J genes are TRBV2 and TRBJ2-1; weak D call: TRBD1 (5 bases). The V gene lost 8 bases and the J gene lost 7 bases, with 15 bases spanning the gap. Germline V CDR1 and CDR2: SNHLY, FYNNEI. CDR3 length equals 13 residues. The CDR3 region is CASVYRRTNEQFF. The CDR3 bases are TGTGCCAGCGTGTACAGGCGTACGAATGAGCAGTTCTTC.

J is TRBJ2-5 and V is TRBV5-1, with D uncertain. V was shortened by 5 bases and J by 5 bases, with 7 bases between the two germline ends. Germline assignment: CDR1 SGHRS and CDR2 YFSETQ. The CDR3 has 11 amino acids. The CDR3 DNA reads TGCGCCAGCAGGGTCGGGGAGACCCAGTACTTC. Translation: CASRVGETQYF.

The chain uses TRBV7-6 and TRBJ2-1, with a possible D match to TRBD2 (6 bases). Trimming removed 4 bases from V and 9 bases from J, with 13 bases in between. CDR3 length equals 13 residues. Germline V CDR1 and CDR2: SGHVS, FNYEAQ. The DNA for the CDR3 is TGTGCCAGCAGCTCCCGACTAGACGGTGAGCAGTTCTTC. The encoded protein is CASSSRLDGEQFF.

V is TRBV7-2 and J is TRBJ1-2, with D unclear. Trimming pared 5 bases from V and 2 bases from J, leaving 27 bases between. CDR1 SGHTA and CDR2 FQGNSA come from the germline V gene. The CDR3 totals 19 residues. This CDR3 is CASSPLPGPAGLLNYGYTF. The CDR3 region has the DNA TGTGCCAGCAGCCCCCTACCCGGCCCAGCAGGCCTATTAAACTATGGCTACACCTTC.

The genes are TRBV5-1 and TRBJ1-3; perhaps TRBD1 as D (6 bases). Germline V CDR1 and CDR2: SGHRS, YFSETQ. The CDR3 sequence is 17 residues long. With 4 bases removed from V and 4 bases from J, the gap between germline ends came to 21 bases. CDR3 loop: CASSALRTGTTGNTIYF. The CDR3, as DNA: TGCGCCAGCAGCGCCCTAAGGACCGGGACAACAGGAAACACCATATATTTT.

About this clone: Its ends do not fully match the called genes, so a read error is possible. The chain carries TRBV7-9 and TRBJ1-2, with TRBD1 as a possible D gene (6 bases). Germline V gene lookup returns CDR1 SEHNR and CDR2 FQNEAQ (reference sequence). This CDR3 is built from 16 residues. This CDR3 is CASSLAGSGGLHGHTF. The CDR3, as DNA: TGTGCCAGCAGCCTAGCGGGGTCCGGGGGGCTGCATGGCCACACCTTC.

CDR3 sequence (DNA): TGCAGCGCATCGACTAGCGGGGGGGCAAAGACCCAGTACTTC. Protein sequence: CSASTSGGAKTQYF. The rearrangement links TRBV29-1 to TRBJ2-5, with TRBD2 matching 14 bases. The CDR3 totals 14 residues. CDR1 and CDR2 (germline): SQVTM, ANQGSEA. J lost 6 bases, V lost 7 bases, and 7 bases had no gene match.

The chain joins TRBV7-9 to TRBJ1-1, with 9 bases identical to TRBD1. This CDR3 comprises 14 residues. V dropped 2 bases and J dropped 5; count of bases not matched to a gene: 3. Germline V gene lookup returns CDR1 SEHNR and CDR2 FQNEAQ (reference sequence). CDR3 sequence reads: CASSLLGQGTEAFF. The CDR3 bases are TGTGCCAGCAGCTTACTGGGACAGGGAACTGAAGCTTTCTTT.

The gene calls are TRBV4-1 and TRBJ1-2, with TRBD1 matching 9 bases. Germline V gene lookup returns CDR1 MGHRA and CDR2 YSYEKL. The J segment lost 4 bases and the V segment lost 0 bases, leaving 6 bases of the junction unmatched. The CDR3 extends over 16 amino acids. In nucleotides, the CDR3 is TGCGCCAGCAGCCAAGAACAACAGGGGGCTGGCTATGGCTACACCTTC. Translating gives CASSQEQQGAGYGYTF.

This clone came up a few times. Other DNA sequences from this sample encode an identical CDR3 as well. J is TRBJ2-7 and V is TRBV20-1; D ambiguous. Germline CDR1 DFQATT, CDR2 SNEGSKA (reference sequence). Between the trimmed V and J ends, which lost 6 bases and 3 bases, there was a span of 6 bases. This CDR3 comprises 10 residues. The CDR3 bases are TGCAGTGCCCACAGCTACGAGCAGTACTTC. Translated: CSAHSYEQYF.

This sequence joins TRBV11-3 and TRBJ2-4; maybe TRBD1 (6 bases). The CDR3 spans 17 residues. Germline V gene lookup returns CDR1 SGHNT and CDR2 YENEEA. Trimming stripped 1 base from V and 3 bases from J, with 16 bases between. The CDR3 loop is CASSLGRQGSGKNIQYF. Here the CDR3 DNA reads TGTGCCAGCAGCTTAGGGAGGCAGGGGTCGGGCAAAAACATTCAGTACTTC.

The J gene is TRBJ2-3, the V gene TRBV21-1; TRBD2 reflects the table's D call only, with no check against the DNA. TRBV21-1 is noted as a pseudogene. This CDR3 has 12 residues. The CDR3 DNA sequence: TGTGCCATCTGCGAGCCCACAGATACGCAGTATTTT. It yields the protein CAICEPTDTQYF.

This chain joins TRBV4-2 and TRBJ2-5, with D perhaps TRBD2 (5 bases). Trimming took off 3 bases at V and 5 bases at J, with 13 bases between the two ends. This CDR3 contains 14 residues. Per germline, CDR1 LGHNA and CDR2 YNFKEQ. CDR3 loop: CASSQGVSRETQYF. The CDR3 DNA follows: TGTGCCAGCAGCCAGGGAGTTAGTAGGGAGACCCAGTACTTC.

V is TRBV11-3 and J is TRBJ2-5, with a weak D call TRBD1 (6 bases). The CDR3 is 14 residues long. CDR1 and CDR2 from the germline V gene are SGHNT and YENEEA. Trimming pared 5 bases from V and 3 bases from J, leaving 13 bases between. As DNA, the CDR3 is TGTGCCAGCAGCCCTCGTAGGGGGAAAGAGACCCAGTACTTC. Protein product: CASSPRRGKETQYF.

The chain links TRBV11-2 to TRBJ2-5, with 11 bases matching TRBD1. The J call may be wrong; the DNA end is better matched by TRBJ2-7. The CDR3 has 14 amino acids. In germline, CDR1 is SGHAT, CDR2 FQNNGV. CDR3 region: CASRGTGGTYEQYF. CDR3 coding DNA: TGTGCCAGCAGAGGGACAGGGGGGACCTACGAGCAGTACTTC.

This chain's CDR3 is CAWSVWTSSETQYF. The CDR3 coding sequence is TGTGCCTGGAGTGTGTGGACTAGTTCCGAGACCCAGTACTTC. V and J are TRBV30 and TRBJ2-5; 7 bases align to TRBD2. This CDR3 comprises 14 residues. From germline, CDR1 is GTSNPN and CDR2 SVGIG (reference sequence). The V segment lost 0 bases and the J segment 5 bases; nucleotides outside the gene matches: 6.